This T cell receptor (beta chain) was retrieved from a study of cytomegalovirus exposure and HLA in healthy donors. Overall study findings and caveats: A later analysis reportedly found that, within productive TCRs, an Asian-associated ancestry cluster had fewer N-insertions than the mean observed across the roughly 610 donors. Previous analysis showed most TCR beta V segments were productive about 87% or about 30% of the time. Most TCR sequences showed up rarely, but some public TCRs showed up in many donors.

In the case of this clone: Its antigen remains unidentified.

The CDR3 extends over 14 amino acids. Deletions cut 4 bases from V and 4 bases from J, with 12 bases between. Looked up from germline, CDR1 is SGHRS and CDR2 is YFSETQ. PCR primers comprised 60 Vbeta and 13 Jbeta primers. Some clones are missing from TCRdb's copy, which holds only in-frame ones; the method was immunoSEQ multiplex PCR. Of approximately 100,000 clones listed, about 81% were seen once; the top ten hold about 1.5%. The V call is TRBV5-1, the J call TRBJ2-4, with TRBD2 as a possible D gene (5 bases). This receptor was identified in a middle-aged man in good health and CMV-seronegative. The sample consisted of PBMCs. This CDR3 is CASSLGRDKNIQYF. In DNA, the CDR3 is TGCGCCAGCAGCCTTGGACGGGATAAAAACATTCAGTACTTC.